Here is one T cell receptor beta chain with its context. This clonotype was seen many times. This receptor's antigen is unknown. One base away there is no much larger clone; base qualities are not given. This sample was included in a study of HIV-infected patients and healthy controls (TCRdb year 2014). Notes on the research overall: CD4 counts were modestly but significantly increased in about 85% of the 16 patients after three months of therapy, but they remained below normal ranges. CD8 counts did not change consistently during early therapy, while the CD4:CD8 ratio increased slightly. After a further year of therapy, viral load was undetectable in all patients, having already become undetectable in about 70% of the 16 patients by the second bleed. Patients lacked overall T-cell lymphocytopenia, and total CDR3 counts per chain did not differ significantly from controls. The question the study tested was whether immune perturbation and reconstitution could be captured by deep TCR repertoire sequencing of small blood samples from HIV patients. The study at large found these results: The apparent post-therapy recovery of the Gini index in HIV-infected patients was not reproduced in size-matched repertoire data. More CDR3s were shared between individuals among healthy controls than among HIV+ patients, as measured by Jaccard index and by the count of highly shared sequences. Rare events from HIV-infected data received too much weight under size-matching, and comparisons were complicated by unequal numbers of distinct sequences between patients and controls. HLA typing of donors was not performed in the study. Pairing of alpha and beta chains was not determined in the samples. Using whole blood restricted sequencing depth and prevented separating the dynamics of distinct T-cell subpopulations. Compared with controls, HIV-infected patients showed significantly different mean usage of eight alpha and eight beta V genes. Slight age and sex profile differences between the study cohorts did not explain the observed diversity differences. Only around 3 months of therapy was reflected in the treated samples, a period arguably too short to observe immune reconstitution given low adult thymic output. Most CMV-associated CDR3s became more frequent during therapy, although their change was not significant, whereas HIV-associated CDR3s showed a significant decrease in frequency. MAIT cell alpha-chain CDR3s were found at high frequency in healthy controls but were severely depleted in HIV+ repertoires. HIV-infected repertoires showed significantly elevated mean Gini indices relative to controls, which possibly reflects oligoclonality. Compared with untreated HIV+ repertoires, healthy control repertoires had roughly threefold more distinct CDR3s and higher Shannon diversity. A major limit on how widely the findings apply, in the view of the authors, was that only sixteen HIV-infected individuals were processed.

CDR1 SGHRS and CDR2 YFSETQ were looked up in the germline V gene. The CDR3 measures 17 amino acids from cysteine to phenylalanine. Only the CDR3 portion is preserved as DNA: 51 bases, with reading frame beginning at the first base. The trim is 0 bases for V and 2 bases for J, with a gap of 15 bases between the germline ends. 500 ng RNA was reverse transcribed with SuperScript III using primers against the alpha and beta constant regions. Separate libraries for the alpha and beta chains were generated through chain-specific third strand synthesis that incorporated multiplexing indices. The protocol used a single primer pair to amplify all rearrangements within a chain, which avoided primer bias, and attached molecular barcodes to each cDNA molecule. T4 RNA Ligase 1 joined purified cDNA to a 5' RACE adapter that carried a random hexamer and the SP2 sequencing primer site. Second strand synthesis was performed with Phusion polymerase and primed from the SP2 site, and slow temperature ramps were applied to favor optimal annealing. Two random hexamer sequences, both added before amplification and joined together, made up the 12-nucleotide barcode of each molecule. A brief initial PCR introduced P5 and P7 adapter elements together with a second index, and a roughly 25-cycle amplification PCR using P5s and P7 primers was subsequently performed. The libraries went through approximately 25 PCR cycles in total, were quantified on a Qubit, were sized on a Bioanalyzer, and were diluted to around 4 nM. Sequencing of the normalized libraries was done on an Illumina MiSeq using 2 x 250 paired-end kits. Reverse transcription reactions were cleaned up on MinElute columns and eluted into about 9.5 ul Tris-Cl. Adapter ligations were incubated for roughly 25 hours at 16 degrees C and subsequently purified with AMPure XP beads at a 1:1 ratio. The study's own analysis went as follows. A modified Decombinator that output V, J, insert and barcode information was used to process the demultiplexed FASTQ files. Sequences sharing a barcode but differing from the dominant sequence were discarded as errors, and barcodes clustered at Levenshtein distance 3 were counted to estimate original cDNA molecules. Downstream analyses used R packages ineq, vegan, igraph and RCytoscape, with IMGT nomenclature and CDR3 definitions. V gene usage was computed over distinct sequences, each TCR counted once to avoid skew from clonal expansion. Within a donor, similarity networks joined unique CDR3 amino acid sequences in every case where two of them were separated by a single Levenshtein edit. The authors compiled published HIV-specific CDR3s (almost 95 alpha, 650 to 800 beta) and CMV-specific CDR3s (roughly twelve alpha, more than 200 beta) and searched for them in the repertoires. Random subsampling to size-matched repertoires showed patients' decreased diversity was not caused by their lower sequence numbers. TCRdb trimmed public reads at Q25 via fastp, called clones via MiXCR and kept in-frame beta chains. Every entry covers one CDR3 protein and lists the most common genes and DNA from its rows. The V and J calls here are based on TCRdb, not the publication. This sample is represented by fewer than 5,000 distinct CDR3 sequences; 5.5% of them were singletons. The ten largest clones capture 33% of the sample.

Follow-up blood was drawn from HIV-infected patients roughly three months, about 14 weeks, after the initiation of antiretroviral therapy. Whole blood was used without cell fractionation, so the repertoire reflected all unsorted peripheral T cells. For RNA extraction, roughly 2.5 ml of peripheral blood was collected into Tempus tubes. Treatment interruptions were among the grounds for excluding patients from enrollment, as were febrile or AIDS-related illness, tumors, hepatitis B or C coinfection, immunomodulatory therapy and recent vaccination. Residual genomic DNA was removed with the TURBO-DNase kit and globin mRNA was depleted with GLOBINclear.

Material: blood, obtained during antiretroviral therapy. The sequence is built from TRBV5-1 and TRBJ2-1, and possibly TRBD2, on 7 matching bases. This TCR derives from an adult with HIV infection. Read as DNA, the sequence is TGCGCCAGCAGCTTGGCCATACTAGGGGGGGCCTACAATGAGCAGTTCTTC. This translates into CASSLAILGGAYNEQFF.